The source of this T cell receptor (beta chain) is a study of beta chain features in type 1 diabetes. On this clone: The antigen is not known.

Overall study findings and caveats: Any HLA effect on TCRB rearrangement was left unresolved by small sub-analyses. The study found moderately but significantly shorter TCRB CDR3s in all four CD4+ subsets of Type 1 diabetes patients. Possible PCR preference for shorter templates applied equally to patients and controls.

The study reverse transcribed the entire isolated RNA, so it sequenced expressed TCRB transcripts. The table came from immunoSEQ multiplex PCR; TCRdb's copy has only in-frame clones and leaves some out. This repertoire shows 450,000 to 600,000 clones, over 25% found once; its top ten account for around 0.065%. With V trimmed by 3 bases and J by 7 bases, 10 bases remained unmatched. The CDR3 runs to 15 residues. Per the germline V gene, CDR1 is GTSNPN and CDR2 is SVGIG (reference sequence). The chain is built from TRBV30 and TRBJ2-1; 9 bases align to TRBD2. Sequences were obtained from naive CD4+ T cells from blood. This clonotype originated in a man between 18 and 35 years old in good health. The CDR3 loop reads CAWSRTLAGPNEQFF. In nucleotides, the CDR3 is TGTGCCTGGAGCCGAACGCTAGCGGGACCGAATGAGCAGTTCTTC.